This is a list of T cell receptor beta chains from one sample in a study of T-cell reconstitution after alpha-beta-depleted transplantation in children. Each CDR3 protein gets one entry after TCRdb re-called the PCR reads with MiXCR. The sample consists of about 250,000 distinct CDR3 sequences, roughly 25% of them appearing once. The material sequenced was PBMCs, mostly from graft donor cells, taken 360 days after TCRalphabeta/CD19-depleted stem cell transplant. These receptors originate from a female patient under 10 years old who had a stem cell transplant for congenital amegakaryocytic thrombocytopenia, so the T cells may come from the graft donor. CDR3s include the opening cysteine and the closing phenylalanine or tryptophan. Each record gives: CDR3 protein, CDR3 DNA, V gene, clone size, J gene, D gene. The D gene is left open where the match is weak. A clone size is listed for some rows: how often the clone was seen (once, few, many), or a class if it is expanded.

CASGTSGGETQYF	TGTGCCAGCGGGACTAGCGGTGGGGAGACCCAGTACTTC	TRBV12-3/TRBV12-4	many	TRBJ2-5	TRBD2
CASSHGWEDGYTF	TGTGCCAGCAGCCACGGGTGGGAGGATGGCTACACCTTC	TRBV11-2	once	TRBJ1-2	NA
CASSLRASGYEQYF	TGTGCCAGCAGTTTACGGGCTAGCGGCTACGAGCAGTACTTC	TRBV28	many	TRBJ2-7	TRBD2
CASRSGTGKYEQYF	TGTGCCAGCAGGTCCGGGACAGGGAAATACGAGCAGTACTTC	TRBV12-3/TRBV12-4	NA	TRBJ2-7	TRBD1
CATHSTSGVNTGELFF	TGTGCCACCCACTCAACTAGCGGGGTCAACACCGGGGAGCTGTTTTTT	TRBV6-1	NA	TRBJ2-2	TRBD2
CASSRTSGGATDTQYF	TGTGCCAGCAGTAGGACTAGCGGGGGGGCCACAGATACGCAGTATTTT	TRBV6-1	few	TRBJ2-3	TRBD2
CASSLLTGQNTGELFF	TGCGCCAGCAGCTTATTGACGGGACAGAACACCGGGGAGCTGTTTTTT	TRBV5-1	many	TRBJ2-2	NA
CAISGKAETTLHF	TGTGCCATCAGTGGAAAGGCAGAAACCACCCTCCACTTT	TRBV10-3	many	TRBJ1-6	NA
CASRLDIANEKLFF	TGCGCCAGCAGGTTGGACATTGCTAATGAAAAACTGTTTTTT	TRBV5-1	NA	TRBJ1-4	NA
CASSFWSYGYTF	TGTGCCAGCAGTTTTTGGAGCTATGGCTACACCTTC	TRBV28	few	TRBJ1-2	NA
CSVSLADKKLFF	TGCAGCGTGTCCCTAGCCGACAAAAAACTGTTTTTT	TRBV29-1	NA	TRBJ1-4	NA
CASSVVSYEQYF	TGTGCCAGCAGTGTAGTCTCCTACGAGCAGTACTTC	TRBV28	few	TRBJ2-7	NA
CASSPQGFSPLHF	TGTGCCAGCAGCCCGCAGGGCTTTTCACCCCTCCACTTT	TRBV7-8	many	TRBJ1-6	NA
CASSISGGSTEAFF	TGTGCCAGCAGTATCTCAGGGGGCAGTACTGAAGCTTTCTTT	TRBV28	few	TRBJ1-1	TRBD1
CASSFSTAQSNTEAFF	TGTGCCAGCAGCTTTTCCACCGCTCAATCGAACACTGAAGCTTTCTTT	TRBV5-5	NA	TRBJ1-1	NA
CASSVDDRITGELFF	TGTGCCAGCAGCGTAGATGACCGGATCACCGGGGAGCTGTTTTTT	TRBV9	few	TRBJ2-2	NA
CASSLDEQETQYF	TGTGCCAGCAGTTTGGACGAGCAAGAGACCCAGTACTTC	TRBV12-3/TRBV12-4	few	TRBJ2-5	NA
CSAWQSPGDTEAFF	TGCAGTGCTTGGCAGAGTCCAGGGGATACTGAAGCTTTCTTT	TRBV20-1	NA	TRBJ1-1	NA
CVSTKPGLETQYF	TGTGTCAGCACCAAACCCGGGCTCGAGACCCAGTACTTC	TRBV28	once	TRBJ2-5	NA
CASSQDTGGWKTQYF	TGCGCCAGCAGCCAAGATACTGGGGGCTGGAAGACCCAGTACTTC	TRBV4-1	NA	TRBJ2-5	NA
CASSYEPGLAGVSYEQYF	TGTGCCAGCAGTTACGAACCGGGACTAGCGGGAGTGTCCTACGAGCAGTACTTC	TRBV6-2/TRBV6-3	NA	TRBJ2-7	TRBD2
CASSSGRETQYF	TGTGCCAGCAGTTCCGGGCGGGAGACCCAGTACTTC	TRBV28	few	TRBJ2-5	NA
CASSYRGPGYGYTF	TGTGCCAGCAGTTACAGGGGGCCCGGCTATGGCTACACCTTC	TRBV6-5	once	TRBJ1-2	TRBD1
CASSPGTHTDMQYF	TGTGCCAGCAGCCCCGGGACTCACACAGATATGCAGTATTTT	TRBV6-1	NA	TRBJ2-3	NA
CATSDCLLHENTEAFF	TGTGCCACCAGTGATTGCCTATTGCACGAAAACACTGAAGCTTTCTTT	TRBV24-1	few	TRBJ1-1	NA
CASRPRDYLITDTQYF	TGTGCCAGCAGACCTCGGGATTATCTTATCACAGATACGCAGTATTTT	TRBV12-3/TRBV12-4	NA	TRBJ2-3	NA
CASSSLGLAEQFF	TGTGCCAGCAGTTCCCTCGGACTAGCGGAACAGTTCTTC	TRBV27	few	TRBJ2-1	TRBD2
CASSSTSGVPGELFF	TGTGCCAGCTCATCAACTAGCGGGGTACCCGGGGAGCTGTTTTTT	TRBV5-4	NA	TRBJ2-2	TRBD2
CASSLMLLGNEQFF	TGTGCCAGCAGTTTAATGTTGTTGGGAAATGAGCAGTTCTTC	TRBV12-3/TRBV12-4	NA	TRBJ2-1	NA
CSVEAYSPAFWETQYF	TGCAGCGTTGAGGCTTACAGCCCGGCCTTTTGGGAGACCCAGTACTTC	TRBV29-1	few	TRBJ2-5	NA
CASSLVLWEGPETQYF	TGTGCCAGCAGTTTAGTATTGTGGGAGGGGCCGGAGACCCAGTACTTC	TRBV12-3/TRBV12-4	NA	TRBJ2-5	TRBD2
CSASSNQPQHF	TGCAGTGCTAGTTCAAATCAGCCCCAGCATTTT	TRBV20-1	NA	TRBJ1-5	NA
CASSVAPNADTQYF	TGTGCCAGCAGCGTAGCTCCCAATGCGGATACGCAGTATTTT	TRBV9	NA	TRBJ2-3	NA
CCAPRQGMGGANVLTF	TGCTGTGCCCCGAGACAGGGAATGGGTGGGGCCAACGTCCTGACTTTC	TRBV20-1	once	TRBJ2-6	TRBD1
CASWETGTSGGSEQFF	TGCGCCAGCTGGGAAACCGGGACTAGCGGAGGGAGTGAGCAGTTCTTC	TRBV5-1	NA	TRBJ2-1	TRBD2
CATSRVAGFSYNEQFF	TGTGCCACCAGCAGAGTGGCGGGTTTCTCCTACAATGAGCAGTTCTTC	TRBV15	few	TRBJ2-1	NA
CAWSPPAGRDTQYF	TGTGCCTGGAGTCCTCCAGCGGGAAGGGATACGCAGTATTTT	TRBV30	few	TRBJ2-3	TRBD2
CASSDILAGTTKNIQYF	TGTGCCAGCAGCGACATTTTGGCAGGGACGACCAAAAACATTCAGTACTTC	TRBV11-2	many	TRBJ2-4	NA